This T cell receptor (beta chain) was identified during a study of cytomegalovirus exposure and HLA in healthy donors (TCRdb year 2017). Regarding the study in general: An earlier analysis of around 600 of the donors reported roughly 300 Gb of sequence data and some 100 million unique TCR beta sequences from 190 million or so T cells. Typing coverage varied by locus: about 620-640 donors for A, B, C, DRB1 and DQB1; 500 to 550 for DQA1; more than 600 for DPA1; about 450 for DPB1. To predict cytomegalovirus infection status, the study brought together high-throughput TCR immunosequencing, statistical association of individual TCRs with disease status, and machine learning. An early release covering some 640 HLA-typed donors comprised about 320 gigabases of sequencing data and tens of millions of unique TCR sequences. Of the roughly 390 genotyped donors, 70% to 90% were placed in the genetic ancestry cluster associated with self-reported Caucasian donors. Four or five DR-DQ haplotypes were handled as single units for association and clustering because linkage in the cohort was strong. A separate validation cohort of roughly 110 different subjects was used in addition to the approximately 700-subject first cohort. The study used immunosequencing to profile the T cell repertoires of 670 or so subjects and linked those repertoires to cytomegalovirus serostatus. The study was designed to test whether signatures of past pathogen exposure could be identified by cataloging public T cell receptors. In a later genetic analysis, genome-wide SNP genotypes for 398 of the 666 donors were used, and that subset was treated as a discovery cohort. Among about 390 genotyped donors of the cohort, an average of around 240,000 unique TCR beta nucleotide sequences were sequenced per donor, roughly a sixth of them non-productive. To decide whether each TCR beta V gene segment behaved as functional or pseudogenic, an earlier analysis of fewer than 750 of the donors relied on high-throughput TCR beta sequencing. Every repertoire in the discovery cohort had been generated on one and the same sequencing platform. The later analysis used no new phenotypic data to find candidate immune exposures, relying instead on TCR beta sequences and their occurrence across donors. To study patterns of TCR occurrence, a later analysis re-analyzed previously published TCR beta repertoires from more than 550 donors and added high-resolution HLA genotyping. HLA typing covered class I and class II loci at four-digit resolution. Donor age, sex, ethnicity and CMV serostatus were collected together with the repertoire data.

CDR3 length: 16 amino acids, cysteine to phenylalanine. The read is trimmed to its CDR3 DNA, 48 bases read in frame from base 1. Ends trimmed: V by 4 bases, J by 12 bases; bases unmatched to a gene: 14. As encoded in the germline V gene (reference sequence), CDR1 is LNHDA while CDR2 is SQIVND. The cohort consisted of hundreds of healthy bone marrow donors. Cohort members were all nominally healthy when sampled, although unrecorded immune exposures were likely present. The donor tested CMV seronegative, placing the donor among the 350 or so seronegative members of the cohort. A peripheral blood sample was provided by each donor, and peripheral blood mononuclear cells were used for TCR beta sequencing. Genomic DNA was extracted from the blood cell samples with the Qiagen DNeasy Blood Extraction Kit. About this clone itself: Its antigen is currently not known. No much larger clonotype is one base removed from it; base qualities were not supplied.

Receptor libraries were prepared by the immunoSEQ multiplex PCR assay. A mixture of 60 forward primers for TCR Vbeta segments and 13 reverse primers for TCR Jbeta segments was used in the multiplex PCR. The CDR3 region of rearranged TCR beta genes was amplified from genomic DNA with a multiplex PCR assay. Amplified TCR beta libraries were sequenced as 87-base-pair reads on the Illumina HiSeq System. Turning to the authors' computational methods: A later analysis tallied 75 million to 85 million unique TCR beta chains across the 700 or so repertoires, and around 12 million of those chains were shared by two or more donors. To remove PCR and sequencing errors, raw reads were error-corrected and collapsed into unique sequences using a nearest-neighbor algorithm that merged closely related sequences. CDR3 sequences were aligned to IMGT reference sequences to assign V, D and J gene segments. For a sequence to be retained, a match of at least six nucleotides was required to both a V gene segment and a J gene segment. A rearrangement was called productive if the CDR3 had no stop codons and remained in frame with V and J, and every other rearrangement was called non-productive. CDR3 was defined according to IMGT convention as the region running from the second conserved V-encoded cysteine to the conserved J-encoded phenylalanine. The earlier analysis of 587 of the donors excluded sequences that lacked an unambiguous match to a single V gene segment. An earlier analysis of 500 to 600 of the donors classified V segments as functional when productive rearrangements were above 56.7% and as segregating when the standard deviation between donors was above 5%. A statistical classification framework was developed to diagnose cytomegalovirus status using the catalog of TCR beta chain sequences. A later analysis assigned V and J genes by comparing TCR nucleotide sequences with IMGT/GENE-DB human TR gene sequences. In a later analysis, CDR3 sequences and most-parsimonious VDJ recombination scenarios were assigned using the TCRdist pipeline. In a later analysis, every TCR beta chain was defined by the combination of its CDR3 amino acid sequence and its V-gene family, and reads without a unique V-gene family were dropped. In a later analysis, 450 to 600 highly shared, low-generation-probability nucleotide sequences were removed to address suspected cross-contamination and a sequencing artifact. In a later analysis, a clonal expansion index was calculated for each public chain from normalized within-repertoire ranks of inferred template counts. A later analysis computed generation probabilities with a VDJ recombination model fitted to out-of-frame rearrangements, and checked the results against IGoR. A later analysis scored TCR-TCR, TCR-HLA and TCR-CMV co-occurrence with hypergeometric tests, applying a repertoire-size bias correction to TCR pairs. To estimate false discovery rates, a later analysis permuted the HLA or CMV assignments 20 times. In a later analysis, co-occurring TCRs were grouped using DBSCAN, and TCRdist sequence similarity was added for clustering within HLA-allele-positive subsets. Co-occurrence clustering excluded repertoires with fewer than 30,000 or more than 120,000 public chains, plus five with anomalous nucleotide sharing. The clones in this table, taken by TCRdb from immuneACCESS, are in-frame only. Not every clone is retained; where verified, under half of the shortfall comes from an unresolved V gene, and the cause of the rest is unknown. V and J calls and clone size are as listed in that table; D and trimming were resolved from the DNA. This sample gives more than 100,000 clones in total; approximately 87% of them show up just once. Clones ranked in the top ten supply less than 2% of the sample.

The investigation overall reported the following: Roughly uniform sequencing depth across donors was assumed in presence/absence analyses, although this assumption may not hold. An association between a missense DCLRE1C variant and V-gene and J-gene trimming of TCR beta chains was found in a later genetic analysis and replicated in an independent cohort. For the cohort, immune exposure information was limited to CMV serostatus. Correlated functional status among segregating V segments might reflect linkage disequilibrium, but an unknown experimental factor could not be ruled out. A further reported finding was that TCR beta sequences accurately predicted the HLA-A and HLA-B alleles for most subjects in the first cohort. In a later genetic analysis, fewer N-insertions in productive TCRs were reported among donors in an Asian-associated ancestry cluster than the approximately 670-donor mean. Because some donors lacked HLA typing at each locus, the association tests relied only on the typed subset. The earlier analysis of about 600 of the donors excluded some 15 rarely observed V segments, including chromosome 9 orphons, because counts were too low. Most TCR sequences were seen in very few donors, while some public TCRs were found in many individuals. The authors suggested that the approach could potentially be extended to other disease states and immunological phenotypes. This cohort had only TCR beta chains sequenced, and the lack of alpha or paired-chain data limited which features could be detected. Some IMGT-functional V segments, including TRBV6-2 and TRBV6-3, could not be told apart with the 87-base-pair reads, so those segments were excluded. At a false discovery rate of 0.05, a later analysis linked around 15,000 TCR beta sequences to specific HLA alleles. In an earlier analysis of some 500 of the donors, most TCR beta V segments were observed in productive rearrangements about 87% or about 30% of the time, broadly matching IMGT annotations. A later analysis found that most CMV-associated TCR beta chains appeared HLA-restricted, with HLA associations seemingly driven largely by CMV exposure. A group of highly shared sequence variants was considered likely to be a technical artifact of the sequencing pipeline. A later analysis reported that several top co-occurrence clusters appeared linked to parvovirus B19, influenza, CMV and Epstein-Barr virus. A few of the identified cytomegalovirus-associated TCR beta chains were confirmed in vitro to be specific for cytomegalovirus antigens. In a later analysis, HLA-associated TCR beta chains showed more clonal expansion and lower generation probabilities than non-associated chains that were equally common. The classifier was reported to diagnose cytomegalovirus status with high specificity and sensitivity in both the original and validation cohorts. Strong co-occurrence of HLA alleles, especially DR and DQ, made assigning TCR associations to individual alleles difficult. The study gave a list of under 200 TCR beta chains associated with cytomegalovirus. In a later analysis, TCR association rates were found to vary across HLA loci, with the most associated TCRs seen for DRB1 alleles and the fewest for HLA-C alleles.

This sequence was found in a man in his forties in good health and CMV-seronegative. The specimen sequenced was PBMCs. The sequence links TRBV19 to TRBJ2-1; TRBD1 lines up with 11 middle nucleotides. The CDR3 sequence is CASSTQGTGGLMGQFF. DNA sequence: TGTGCCAGTAGTACCCAAGGGACAGGGGGGTTGATGGGGCAGTTCTTC.